This T cell receptor (beta chain) is drawn from a study of post-analysis software for immune sequencing data. Study-level points and caveats: Higher frequency in patients than in controls was seen for five TRBV segments, with TRBV5-6, TRBV5-1 and TRBV20-1 among them. Among multiple sclerosis patients, normalized Chao1 diversity was significantly below that of controls. By F measure, samples from a shared preparation batch strongly co-clustered.

The CDR3 is made up of 13 amino acids. Germline-derived CDR1 and CDR2 are DFQATT and SNEGSKA (reference sequence). Trimming left V 5 bases short and J 8 bases short, with 18 bases between. cDNA libraries of TCR beta carried unique molecular identifiers. TCRdb reanalysed the PCR reads using MiXCR and keeps one entry per CDR3 protein. The top ten clones hold more than 1.5% of a sample with hundreds of thousands of distinct CDR3 sequences, about 44% of them seen once. Comments on this clonotype: What it binds is unknown.

This receptor was identified in a girl aged 10-17 years with multiple sclerosis. The sequenced material came from blood. This chain links TRBV20-1 with TRBJ1-2; D call uncertain. In DNA form, the CDR3 reads TGCAGTGCTGGAGCTCCCTCTATACGGGGCTACACCTTC. It yields the protein CSAGAPSIRGYTF.